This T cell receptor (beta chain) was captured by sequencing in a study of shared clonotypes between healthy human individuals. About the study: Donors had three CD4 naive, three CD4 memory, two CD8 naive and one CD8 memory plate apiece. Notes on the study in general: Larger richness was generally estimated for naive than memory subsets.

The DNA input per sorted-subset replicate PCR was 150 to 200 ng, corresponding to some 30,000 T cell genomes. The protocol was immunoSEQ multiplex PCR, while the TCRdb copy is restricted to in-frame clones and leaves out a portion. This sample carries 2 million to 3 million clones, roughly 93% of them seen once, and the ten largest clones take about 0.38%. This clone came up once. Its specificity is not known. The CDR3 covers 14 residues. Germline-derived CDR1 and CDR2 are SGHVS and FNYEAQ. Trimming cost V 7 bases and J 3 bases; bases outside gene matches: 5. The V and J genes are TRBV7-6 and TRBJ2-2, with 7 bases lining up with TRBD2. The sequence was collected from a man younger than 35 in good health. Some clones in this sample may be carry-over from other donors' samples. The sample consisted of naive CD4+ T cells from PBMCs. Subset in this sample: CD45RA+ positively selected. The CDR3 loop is CASKLGGDTGELFF. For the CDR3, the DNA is TGTGCCAGCAAGTTGGGAGGGGACACCGGGGAGCTGTTTTTT.